This T cell receptor beta chain comes out of a study of blood T cell repertoires in COVID-19. Background on the study: Nucleic acid was either cDNA or gDNA, and it came from T cells, B-cell-depleted T cells, or PBMCs.

The method was immunoSEQ multiplex PCR; TCRdb's version includes in-frame clones alone and lacks a portion of them. The sample includes about 240,000 clones, 80% to 90% seen only once; the top ten take 4.7%. Trimming removed 0 bases at V and 3 bases at J, with 11 bases between. CDR3 length equals 15 residues. In germline, CDR1 is LNHNV, CDR2 YYDKDF (reference sequence). This rearrangement joins TRBV15 to TRBJ1-1; D remains ambiguous. The sequenced sample consisted of peripheral blood. The clonotype originates from a woman in her 70s with acute or convalescent COVID-19. The CDR3 coding sequence is TGTGCCACCAGCAGAGAGCCTCTTCCGGACACTGAAGCTTTCTTT. It specifies CATSREPLPDTEAFF.